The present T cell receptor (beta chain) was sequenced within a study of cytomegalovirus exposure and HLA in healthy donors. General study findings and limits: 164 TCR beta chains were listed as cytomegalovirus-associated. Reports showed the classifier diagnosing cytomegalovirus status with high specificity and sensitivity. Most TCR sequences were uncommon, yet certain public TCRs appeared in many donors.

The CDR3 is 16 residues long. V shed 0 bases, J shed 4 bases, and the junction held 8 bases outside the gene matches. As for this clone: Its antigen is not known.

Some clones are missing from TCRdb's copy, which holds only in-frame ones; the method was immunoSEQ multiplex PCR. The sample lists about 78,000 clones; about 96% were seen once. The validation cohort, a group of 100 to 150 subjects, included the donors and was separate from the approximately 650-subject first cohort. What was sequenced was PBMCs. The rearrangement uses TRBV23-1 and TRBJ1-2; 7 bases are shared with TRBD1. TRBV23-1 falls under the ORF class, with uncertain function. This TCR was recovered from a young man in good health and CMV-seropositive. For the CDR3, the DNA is TGCGCCAGCAGTCAATCTACAGGGGCCCATGGCTATGGCTACACCTTC. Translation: CASSQSTGAHGYGYTF.